A selection of T cell receptor beta chains follows, all from one sample in a study of T cell responses to AZD1222 COVID-19 vaccine. Some clones are missing from TCRdb's copy, which holds only in-frame ones; the method was immunoSEQ multiplex PCR. The repertoire has about 120,000 clones, roughly nine tenths of them found once; the top ten carry approximately 3.3%. The sample here was peripheral blood, taken on day 0 of AZD1222 vaccination. All receptors come from an adult in good health. Both conserved end residues are part of each CDR3. Fields, in order: CDR3 protein, D gene, CDR3 length, J gene, V gene. A D gene is named only where the DNA matches it firmly.

CDR3 protein: CASSFAGDQPQHF
D gene: -
CDR3 length: 13
J gene: TRBJ1-5
V gene: TRBV5-6

CDR3 protein: CASSLIQAAGYEQYF
D gene: -
CDR3 length: 15
J gene: TRBJ2-7
V gene: TRBV5-1

CDR3 protein: CASSSQRGRTDTQYF
D gene: TRBD2
CDR3 length: 15
J gene: TRBJ2-3
V gene: TRBV2

CDR3 protein: CASSIQASGTGTQYF
D gene: TRBD2
CDR3 length: 15
J gene: TRBJ2-5
V gene: TRBV19

CDR3 protein: CASSPGTPGGEAFF
D gene: -
CDR3 length: 14
J gene: TRBJ1-1
V gene: TRBV19

CDR3 protein: CASSLRGGPTDTQYF
D gene: -
CDR3 length: 15
J gene: TRBJ2-3
V gene: TRBV7-2

CDR3 protein: CASSWEEGVFRHSNQPQHF
D gene: -
CDR3 length: 19
J gene: TRBJ1-5
V gene: TRBV6-2/TRBV6-3

CDR3 protein: CATKEGLGTEAFF
D gene: -
CDR3 length: 13
J gene: TRBJ1-1
V gene: TRBV19

CDR3 protein: CASASRGTGGVLGNQPQHF
D gene: TRBD1
CDR3 length: 19
J gene: TRBJ1-5
V gene: TRBV19

CDR3 protein: CASRPDRGQPQHF
D gene: TRBD1
CDR3 length: 13
J gene: TRBJ1-5
V gene: TRBV2

CDR3 protein: CASSSGGLGSYEQYF
D gene: -
CDR3 length: 15
J gene: TRBJ2-7
V gene: TRBV28

CDR3 protein: CASSLLARVRSTEAFF
D gene: -
CDR3 length: 16
J gene: TRBJ1-1
V gene: TRBV27

CDR3 protein: CASSSNWGTNTGELFF
D gene: -
CDR3 length: 16
J gene: TRBJ2-2
V gene: TRBV5-1

CDR3 protein: CASSLGQTYEQYF
D gene: -
CDR3 length: 13
J gene: TRBJ2-7
V gene: TRBV27

CDR3 protein: CASTLGGELFF
D gene: -
CDR3 length: 11
J gene: TRBJ2-2
V gene: TRBV6-5

CDR3 protein: CASSFPQGNTEAFF
D gene: -
CDR3 length: 14
J gene: TRBJ1-1
V gene: TRBV5-6

CDR3 protein: CAWSRPSSSYTF
D gene: -
CDR3 length: 12
J gene: TRBJ1-2
V gene: TRBV30

CDR3 protein: CASTAQGGNTEAFF
D gene: TRBD1
CDR3 length: 14
J gene: TRBJ1-1
V gene: TRBV19

CDR3 protein: CASSLNRGSGNTIYF
D gene: TRBD1
CDR3 length: 15
J gene: TRBJ1-3
V gene: TRBV7-8

CDR3 protein: CASSRGPNTGELFF
D gene: TRBD1
CDR3 length: 14
J gene: TRBJ2-2
V gene: TRBV6-6

CDR3 protein: CASSRDRGKTDTQYF
D gene: TRBD1
CDR3 length: 15
J gene: TRBJ2-3
V gene: TRBV5-1

CDR3 protein: CASSRQGGLAANTGELFF
D gene: TRBD1
CDR3 length: 18
J gene: TRBJ2-2
V gene: TRBV6-4

CDR3 protein: CASRGRGSDTQYF
D gene: -
CDR3 length: 13
J gene: TRBJ2-3
V gene: TRBV2

CDR3 protein: CASRSTGELFF
D gene: -
CDR3 length: 11
J gene: TRBJ2-2
V gene: TRBV2

CDR3 protein: CASSIVGSSGANEQFF
D gene: TRBD2
CDR3 length: 16
J gene: TRBJ2-1
V gene: TRBV19

CDR3 protein: CASSFKGDQPQHF
D gene: -
CDR3 length: 13
J gene: TRBJ1-5
V gene: TRBV7-2

CDR3 protein: CASSPPGQGSGGELFF
D gene: TRBD1
CDR3 length: 16
J gene: TRBJ2-2
V gene: TRBV5-1

CDR3 protein: CASSQFDVTPTQYF
D gene: -
CDR3 length: 14
J gene: TRBJ2-3
V gene: TRBV28

CDR3 protein: CSVLQGNTGELFF
D gene: -
CDR3 length: 13
J gene: TRBJ2-2
V gene: TRBV29-1

CDR3 protein: CASSLRGQGYNEQFF
D gene: TRBD1
CDR3 length: 15
J gene: TRBJ2-1
V gene: TRBV7-2

CDR3 protein: CASSFGVSDLYGYTF
D gene: -
CDR3 length: 15
J gene: TRBJ1-2
V gene: TRBV3-1/TRBV3-2

CDR3 protein: CASSPIADDPNEQFF
D gene: -
CDR3 length: 15
J gene: TRBJ2-1
V gene: TRBV28

CDR3 protein: CASSRQGSQETQYF
D gene: TRBD1
CDR3 length: 14
J gene: TRBJ2-5
V gene: TRBV18

CDR3 protein: CASSPSGTGNTEAFF
D gene: TRBD1
CDR3 length: 15
J gene: TRBJ1-1
V gene: TRBV6-2/TRBV6-3

CDR3 protein: CASSLGDSLGNTIYF
D gene: TRBD1
CDR3 length: 15
J gene: TRBJ1-3
V gene: TRBV5-1

CDR3 protein: CSVYRTMNTEAFF
D gene: -
CDR3 length: 13
J gene: TRBJ1-1
V gene: TRBV29-1